The source of this T cell receptor beta chain is a study of blood T cell repertoires in COVID-19. Study context: The samples span acute and convalescent COVID-19 from the United States, Italy and Spain.

Trimming took 1 base from V and 7 from J; bases not matched to a gene: 6. Per the germline V gene, CDR1 is SGDLS and CDR2 is YYNGEE. The CDR3 has 15 residues. Profiling relied on immunoSEQ multiplex PCR, and the TCRdb table lists in-frame clones only, not all of them. The sample includes roughly 160,000 clones, about four fifths of them seen just once. Sequenced input: peripheral blood. This TCR derives from a woman of 80 years or more with acute or convalescent COVID-19. The V and J genes are TRBV9 and TRBJ2-2; 8 nucleotides align to TRBD2. The CDR3 is CASSVSGSNHGELFF. CDR3 sequence (DNA): TGTGCCAGCAGCGTAAGCGGGAGTAATCACGGGGAGCTGTTTTTT.